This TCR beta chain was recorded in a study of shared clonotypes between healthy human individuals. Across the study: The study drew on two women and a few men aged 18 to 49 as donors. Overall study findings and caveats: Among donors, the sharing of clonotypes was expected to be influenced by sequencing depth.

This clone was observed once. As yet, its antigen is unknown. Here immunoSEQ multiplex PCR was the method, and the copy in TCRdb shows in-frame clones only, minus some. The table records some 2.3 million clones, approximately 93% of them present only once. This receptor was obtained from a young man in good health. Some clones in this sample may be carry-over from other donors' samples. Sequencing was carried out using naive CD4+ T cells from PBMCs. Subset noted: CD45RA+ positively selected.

CDR3 nucleotide sequence: TGTGCCAGCAGTTTCGTGAACCCGACAGGGTCTAATGAAAAACTGTTTTTT. Translating gives CASSFVNPTGSNEKLFF. The V call is TRBV27, the J call TRBJ1-4, with 7 bases aligning to TRBD1. The CDR3 extends over 17 amino acids. V lost 3 bases, J lost 3 bases, and 10 bases stayed unmatched. Germline V CDR1 and CDR2: MNHEY, SMNVEV (reference sequence).